These 2 T cell receptor beta chains were sequenced from one sample in a study of T cell repertoires in cytomegalovirus infection. Each CDR3 protein gets one entry after TCRdb re-called the reads with MiXCR. The sample holds about 360,000 distinct CDR3 sequences, around 18% seen once. The specimen sequenced was PBMCs. Source of these receptors: a human donor in good health (CMV status not recorded). Some clones in this sample may be carry-over from other donors' samples.

This clonotype was seen many times. This chain connects TRBV7-9 to TRBJ1-4; no clear D. There are 14 residues in the CDR3. The germline V gene encodes CDR1 SEHNR and CDR2 FQNEAQ (reference sequence). V was trimmed by 2 bases and J by 3 bases, leaving 7 bases between them. The CDR3 loop reads CASSLKGSNEKLFF. CDR3 in DNA: TGTGCCAGCAGCTTAAAGGGTTCTAATGAAAAACTGTTTTTT.

This clonotype was counted at least ten times. The V call is TRBV7-8, the J call TRBJ2-5; 7 positions match TRBD1. The CDR3 covers 15 residues. Germline trimming cut 5 bases from V and 4 bases from J; bases unmatched to any gene: 10. CDR1 is SGHVS, CDR2 FQNEAQ, per germline. The CDR3 nucleotides read TGTGCCAGCAGCGGACCCGGGACAGAAGGAGAGACCCAGTACTTC. Protein: CASSGPGTEGETQYF.